The sequence of this T cell receptor (beta chain) was determined in a study of graft-versus-host responses after intestinal transplantation. V was trimmed by 4 bases and J by 9 bases, leaving 13 bases between them. The germline gives CDR1 MNHEY, CDR2 SVGAGI. CDR3 length: 13 amino acids. Study conclusions and caveats: Graft-versus-host to host-versus-graft clonal ratios in allografts were high in patients with graft-donor T cell macrochimerism.

The table came from immunoSEQ multiplex PCR; TCRdb's copy has only in-frame clones and leaves some out. This sample yields 35,000 to 50,000 clones, of which over 90% are seen a single time; about 19% belongs to the top ten. As concerns this clone: The antigen is unknown.

The material sequenced was unstimulated CD8+ T cells sorted from spleen or lymph node cells, taken before transplant. The clonotype comes from a human donor who was the organ donor for an intestinal transplant. This chain joins TRBV6-5 and TRBJ2-1; D is possibly TRBD1 (5 bases). The CDR3 spells CASSWGRRGEQFF. CDR3 DNA: TGTGCCAGCAGTTGGGGCAGGAGAGGTGAGCAGTTCTTC.